The present T cell receptor beta chain was sequenced within a study of glioma-infiltrating T cells (dated by TCRdb to 2015 to 2016). Background on the whole study: Low-grade gliomas were represented by WHO grade II oligodendrogliomas or astrocytomas, and glioblastomas were represented by WHO grade IV tumors that were sampled at initial rather than recurrent diagnosis. Before surgery, glioma patients were given dexamethasone for six or fewer days. For blood libraries, the target was roughly 4.5- to 10-fold sequencing coverage of about 980,000 peripheral T cells. The study sequenced TCR alpha- and beta-chain repertoires from glioma tissue, from non-neoplastic brain tissue and from matched peripheral blood mononuclear cells. To measure how far tissue and blood T-cell populations diverged, each tissue-infiltrating repertoire was compared against the peripheral blood repertoire of the same patient. The paired cohort comprised three low-grade glioma patients, about eight primary glioblastoma patients and three non-glioma patients contributing non-neoplastic brain tissue.

The iRepertoire nested amplicon-rescue multiplex PCR (arm-PCR) platform was used to amplify TCR alpha and beta CDR3 regions from RNA. The input for one-step reverse transcription and amplification was about 90-400 ng of tissue mRNA or PBMC total RNA. Following bead purification, Illumina adapters were added through a secondary multiplex PCR, and the libraries were then gel-purified between 200 and 400 bp. Demultiplexing relied on internal 6-nucleotide barcodes carried by the libraries. Libraries were sequenced on an Illumina MiSeq with 2x220 or 2x250 nucleotide paired-end reads. Concerning the study's data processing: Paired reads were merged with FLASH 1.2.11 and aligned to the GRCh37 human genome with BWA-MEM before extracting TRA and TRB reads. V and J assignment used an IMGT-derived reference of cassette sequences and CDR3 motifs that included pseudogenes. Reads were translated in three frames, and productive CDR3s were defined by a C…FGXG motif without stop codons. Unique combinations of V-J cassette pair and CDR3 amino acid sequence were defined as clonotypes. Reads were filtered by Hamming distance, with the threshold set by the sequence error rate of each sample in mapped regions. TCRdb reran the public reads through fastp at Q25 and MiXCR, keeping productive beta chains. Duplicate CDR3 protein sequences are folded into a single record with the most common DNA and genes. In this record, the V and J calls reflect TCRdb's handling and not the investigators' own analysis. Counted in this sample were fewer than 500,000 distinct CDR3 sequences; roughly 41% of them appeared once. The leading ten clones occupy about 12% of the sample.

Surgical brain or tumor specimens were cryofrozen in liquid nitrogen immediately after resection, and peripheral blood cells were collected concurrently. V is pared back by 1 base and J by 7 bases, with 14 bases lying between the germline termini. According to the germline V gene (reference sequence), CDR1 reads DFQATT and CDR2 reads SNEGSKA. From the cysteine through the phenylalanine, the CDR3 covers 14 amino acids. Here the CDR3 DNA is all that survives: 42 bases in frame from base 1. In this sample, this clonotype turned up many times. It has no known antigen specificity. No base quality values were provided; no much bigger clone lies one nucleotide off. What the work shows at the level of the full study, not this receptor alone: Group comparisons rested on small numbers: three non-neoplastic, three low-grade glioma and 7 or 8 glioblastoma patients. In non-neoplastic patients, VJ-independent divergence between tissue and blood fell below expectation, whereas in all gliomas, and especially in low-grade gliomas, the divergence rose above expectation. Patients with low tissue-blood divergence were marked by a signature set of shared blood CDR3 motifs, and that set was depleted in highly divergent patients. Very few CDR3 sequences were found to be shared between tissue and blood, and this scarcity was attributed to high CDR3 diversity and limited sampling.

Recombination joined TRBV20-1 with TRBJ2-1; the D segment could be TRBD1, given 5 matching bases. Sequencing input: glioma tissue, nonneoplastic brain tissue, or PBMCs (not recorded which). This TCR was sampled from a human donor with low-grade glioma or glioblastoma, undergoing nonglioma brain surgery, or in good health (not recorded which). The sequenced DNA is TGCAGTGCTAGAGGGGGCCGGGTTGGGAATGAGCAGTTCTTC. Its amino acids are CSARGGRVGNEQFF.